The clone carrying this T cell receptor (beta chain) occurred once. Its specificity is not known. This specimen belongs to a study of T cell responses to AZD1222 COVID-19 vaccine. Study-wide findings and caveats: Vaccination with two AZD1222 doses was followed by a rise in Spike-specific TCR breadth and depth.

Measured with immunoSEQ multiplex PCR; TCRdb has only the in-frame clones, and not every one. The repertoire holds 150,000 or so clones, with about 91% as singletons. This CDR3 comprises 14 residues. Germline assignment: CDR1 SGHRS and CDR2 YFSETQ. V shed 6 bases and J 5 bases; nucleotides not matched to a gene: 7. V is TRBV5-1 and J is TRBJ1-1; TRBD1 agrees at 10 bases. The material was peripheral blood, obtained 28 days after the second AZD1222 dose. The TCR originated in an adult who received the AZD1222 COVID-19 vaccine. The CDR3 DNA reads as TGCGCCAGCACGCCGACAGGGGGCGCGACTGAAGCTTTCTTT. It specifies CASTPTGGATEAFF.